These 25 T cell receptor beta chains originate from one sample sequenced in a study of cytomegalovirus exposure and HLA in healthy donors. 13 Jbeta primers and 60 Vbeta primers were used for the PCR. The assay was immunoSEQ multiplex PCR, and TCRdb's table has in-frame clones only and misses some. The repertoire table contains 140,000 to 150,000 clones. Material for sequencing was PBMCs. These receptors were taken from a male donor in good health and CMV-seronegative.

This chain uses TRBV25-1 with TRBJ1-2; 9 bases align to TRBD1. The germline CDR1 and CDR2 sequences are MGHDK and SYGVNS. The CDR3 totals 13 residues. J was trimmed by 7 bases and V by 10 bases; bases with no gene match: 10. The CDR3 bases are TGTGCCACATCAACAGGGGGCTGGTCTGGCTACACCTTC. Translation: CATSTGGWSGYTF.

The rearrangement joins TRBV29-1 to TRBJ1-2; perhaps TRBD1 as D (6 bases). Per the germline V gene, CDR1 is SQVTM and CDR2 is ANQGSEA. The CDR3 runs to 13 residues. The ends were cut back, 4 bases at V and 2 bases at J, with 11 bases in the middle. The CDR3 sequence: CSVGDRFNYGYTF. In DNA, the CDR3 is TGCAGCGTTGGAGACAGGTTCAACTATGGCTACACCTTC. Variable domain in full (rest from reference TRBV29-1 and TRBJ1-2): SAVISQKPSRDICQRGTSLTIQCQVDSQVTMMFWYRQQPGQSLTLIATANQGSEATYESGFVIDKFPISRPNLTFSTLTVSNMSPEDSSIYLCSVGDRFNYGYTFGSGTRLTVV.

The chain links TRBV14 to TRBJ2-7; TRBD1 matches 7 bases. The CDR3 is 13 amino acids. V lost 4 bases and J lost 6; bases outside the gene matches: 6. Germline CDR1 is SGHDN and CDR2 is FVKESK. The CDR3 bases are TGTGCCAGCAGCCCGACAGGGTCGTCCGAGCAGTACTTC. It is translated as CASSPTGSSEQYF. The full variable domain, completed using reference TRBV14 and TRBJ2-7, is EAGVTQFPSHSVIEKGQTVTLRCDPISGHDNLYWYRRVMGKEIKFLLHFVKESKQDESGMPNNRFLAERTGGTYSTLKVQPAELEDSGVYFCASSPTGSSEQYFGPGTRLTVT.

J is TRBJ1-2 and V is TRBV28, with D perhaps TRBD1 (5 bases). The CDR3 runs to 15 residues. V was shortened by 3 bases and J by 1 base, with 12 bases between the two germline ends. Per the germline V gene, CDR1 is MDHEN and CDR2 is SYDVKM. This chain's CDR3 is CASSLGRQYNYGYTF. Here the CDR3 DNA reads TGTGCCAGCAGTTTGGGGCGTCAGTATAACTATGGCTACACCTTC.

The chain couples TRBV5-1 to TRBJ2-2; D is undetermined. Germline loops: CDR1 SGHRS, CDR2 YFSETQ. This CDR3 spans 14 amino acids. V lost 0 bases and J lost 2, with 5 bases in between. The CDR3 coding sequence is TGCGCCAGCAGCTTGGCCGTTAACACCGGGGAGCTGTTTTTT. Translation gives CASSLAVNTGELFF. The variable domain in full, completed from reference TRBV5-1 and TRBJ2-2, reads KAGVTQTPRYLIKTRGQQVTLSCSPISGHRSVSWYQQTPGQGLQFLFEYFSETQRNKGNFPGRFSGRQFSNSRSEMNVSTLELGDSALYLCASSLAVNTGELFFGEGSRLTVL.

The chain is built from TRBV9 and TRBJ2-2; tentatively, D is TRBD1 (6 bases). Germline V gene data show CDR1 as SGDLS and CDR2 as YYNGEE. CDR3 length: 15 amino acids. Trimming pared 2 bases from V and 0 bases from J, leaving 8 bases between. The CDR3 DNA follows: TGTGCCAGCAGCGTCAGGGGTTCGAACACCGGGGAGCTGTTTTTT. Protein: CASSVRGSNTGELFF. The variable domain in full, with the rest retrieved from reference TRBV9 and TRBJ2-2, is DSGVTQTPKHLITATGQRVTLRCSPRSGDLSVYWYQQSLDQGLQFLIQYYNGEERAKGNILERFSAQQFPDLHSELNLSSLELGDSALYFCASSVRGSNTGELFFGEGSRLTVL.

The chain couples TRBV5-4 to TRBJ2-3, with 10 bases identical to TRBD1. CDR3 length: 16 residues. Trimming removed 1 base from V and 6 bases from J; junction bases left unmatched: 8. Per germline, CDR1 SGHNT and CDR2 YYREEE (reference sequence). CDR3 sequence reads: CASSLWETGGWDTQYF. For the CDR3, the DNA is TGTGCCAGCAGCTTGTGGGAGACAGGGGGCTGGGATACGCAGTATTTT.

The gene calls are TRBV30 and TRBJ1-1; TRBD1 agrees at 8 bases. Trimming took 0 bases from V and 4 from J; bases not matched to a gene: 4. In germline, CDR1 is GTSNPN, CDR2 SVGIG (reference sequence). The CDR3 has 14 amino acids. CDR3 region: CAWSVPQGVTEAFF. The CDR3 nucleotides are TGTGCCTGGAGTGTACCACAGGGGGTCACTGAAGCTTTCTTT.

In nucleotides, the CDR3 is TGTGCCAGCAGCTTAAGACTAGCGGGAGACAATGAGCAGTTCTTC. Its translation is CASSLRLAGDNEQFF. The chain links TRBV7-6 to TRBJ2-1; 12 bases are shared with TRBD2. J was trimmed by 5 bases and V by 2 bases; bases with no gene match: 1. CDR1 is SGHVS and CDR2 is FNYEAQ in the germline V gene. The CDR3 runs 15 residues.

The genes are TRBV29-1 and TRBJ2-4, with 11 bases lining up with TRBD1. The CDR3 contains 18 residues. Germline V gives CDR1 SQVTM, CDR2 ANQGSEA. V lost 7 bases, J lost 0 bases, and 14 bases stayed unmatched. The CDR3 reads CSASGTGGVGGAKNIQYF. The CDR3 coding sequence is TGCAGCGCCTCCGGGACAGGGGGAGTGGGGGGAGCCAAAAACATTCAGTACTTC.

The rearrangement links TRBV29-1 to TRBJ2-7, with D perhaps TRBD1 (5 bases). Per the germline V gene, CDR1 is SQVTM and CDR2 is ANQGSEA. V dropped 7 bases and J dropped 1 base, with 8 bases sitting between them. CDR3 length: 11 amino acids. In DNA form, the CDR3 reads TGCAGCGCGGACACTTCCTACGAGCAGTACTTC. Protein sequence: CSADTSYEQYF.

This chain joins TRBV27 and TRBJ2-7; D is possibly TRBD2 (6 bases). The CDR3 loop spans 17 amino acids. CDR1 MNHEY and CDR2 SMNVEV come from the germline V gene (reference sequence). V was shortened by 6 bases and J by 0 bases, with 21 bases between the two germline ends. Written as DNA, the CDR3 is TGTGCCAGCAGCCAGACATCAAAGGGAGCGGGCTCCTACGAGCAGTACTTC. Protein: CASSQTSKGAGSYEQYF.

This chain links TRBV27 with TRBJ2-7; 12 bases are shared with TRBD2. V shed 0 bases and J 4 bases; nucleotides not matched to a gene: 4. The CDR3 length is 16 residues. Germline lookup yields CDR1 MNHEY and CDR2 SMNVEV (reference sequence). CDR3 nucleotides: TGTGCCAGCAGTTTATCAGGACTAGCGGGACGATACGAGCAGTACTTC. Encoded protein: CASSLSGLAGRYEQYF.

J is TRBJ2-7 and V is TRBV6-5; unclear D gene. Germline V gene lookup returns CDR1 MNHEY and CDR2 SVGAGI. Deletions cut 2 bases from V and 7 bases from J, with 12 bases between. The CDR3 extends over 13 amino acids. In DNA, the CDR3 is TGTGCCAGCAGTTACGACACTTCTCGGGAGCAGTACTTC. It encodes CASSYDTSREQYF.

The V call is TRBV30, the J call TRBJ1-2, with D perhaps matching TRBD1 (5 bases). The CDR3 loop spans 11 amino acids. The germline CDR1 and CDR2 sequences are GTSNPN and SVGIG (reference sequence). Trimming cost V 2 bases and J 14 bases, with 15 bases left between them. CDR3 coding DNA: TGTGCCTGGAGTCCCGGGGGGTACGGGACCTTC. Translating it yields CAWSPGGYGTF.

V usage is TRBV6-5 and J usage is TRBJ1-1, with D possibly being TRBD1 (5 bases). Germline V gives CDR1 MNHEY, CDR2 SVGAGI. The CDR3 runs 15 residues. V was trimmed by 8 bases and J by 5 bases, leaving 21 bases between them. The CDR3 DNA is TGTGCCAGCCTATCACCCGGCCAAAAGGGGACTGAAGCTTTCTTT. This encodes CASLSPGQKGTEAFF.

CDR3 sequence: CASSSQGFTEAFF. The CDR3 DNA reads TGTGCCAGCAGCTCTCAGGGGTTCACTGAAGCTTTCTTT. This chain links TRBV7-2 with TRBJ1-1; D is perhaps TRBD1 (6 bases). CDR1 is SGHTA, CDR2 FQGNSA, per germline. The CDR3 extends over 13 amino acids. Trimming pared 4 bases from V and 4 bases from J, leaving 10 bases between.

The genes are TRBV6-1 and TRBJ2-3; 12 positions agree with TRBD2. V lost 6 bases and J lost 5; bases outside the gene matches: 0. Looked up from germline, CDR1 is MNHNS and CDR2 is SASEGT. The CDR3 has 13 amino acids. CDR3: CASRLAGGDTQYF. The CDR3 nucleotides are TGTGCCAGCAGACTAGCGGGAGGAGATACGCAGTATTTT.

The chain is built from TRBV6-5 and TRBJ1-1; 7 bases map to TRBD1. V lost 0 bases, J lost 0 bases, and 4 bases stayed unmatched. CDR3 length: 16 residues. Per germline, CDR1 MNHEY and CDR2 SVGAGI. Written as DNA, the CDR3 is TGTGCCAGCAGTTACTCCCTCAGGGGGATGAACACTGAAGCTTTCTTT. This gives the protein CASSYSLRGMNTEAFF.

The chain uses TRBV7-9 and TRBJ2-2; 10 nucleotides line up with TRBD1. Germline-derived CDR1 and CDR2 are SEHNR and FQNEAQ (reference sequence). The CDR3 has 15 amino acids. V shed 5 bases, J shed 7 bases, and the junction held 7 bases outside the gene matches. The CDR3 DNA sequence: TGTGCCAGCAGCCCCAGGGACAGGGGATTCGGGGAGCTGTTTTTT. It translates to CASSPRDRGFGELFF.

The rearrangement uses TRBV30 and TRBJ1-2; 7 bases are a match to TRBD1. Germline CDR1 and CDR2: GTSNPN and SVGIG (reference sequence). The CDR3 sequence is 15 residues long. V dropped 0 bases and J dropped 7; count of bases not matched to a gene: 11. The CDR3 reads CAWSVKPGGGLGYTF. CDR3 sequence (DNA): TGTGCCTGGAGTGTAAAACCAGGGGGTGGCCTTGGCTACACCTTC.

The chain recombines TRBV6-6 with TRBJ2-7, with TRBD1 as a possible D gene (5 bases). This CDR3 spans 12 amino acids. CDR1 MNHNY and CDR2 SVGAGI come from the germline V gene (reference sequence). The V gene lost 8 bases and the J gene lost 4 bases, with 12 bases spanning the gap. CDR3 in amino acids: CASCNPGYEQYF. The DNA for the CDR3 is TGTGCCAGCTGCAATCCAGGGTACGAGCAGTACTTC.

The rearrangement links TRBV18 to TRBJ1-1; D uncertain. Deletions cut 9 bases from V and 2 bases from J, with 13 bases between. Germline loops: CDR1 KGHSH, CDR2 LQKENI. The CDR3 sequence is 13 residues long. CDR3 coding DNA: TGTGCCAGTCTCGGGGAGGGTAACACTGAAGCTTTCTTT. Residues: CASLGEGNTEAFF.

The CDR3 DNA follows: TGTGCCATCAGCTCCGGGACAGCGAGGGCTGAAGCTTTCTTT. Translation gives CAISSGTARAEAFF. The rearrangement links TRBV10-3 to TRBJ1-1, with 7 bases aligning to TRBD1. The trim removed 6 bases at V and 6 bases at J, leaving 10 bases unmatched. The length of the CDR3 is 14 residues. Germline CDR1 reads ENHRY; CDR2 reads SYGVKD.

The chain uses TRBV20-1 and TRBJ2-3, with D possibly matching TRBD2 (5 bases). The CDR3 extends over 11 amino acids. The ends were cut back, 7 bases at V and 5 bases at J, with 10 bases in the middle. Germline V lookup: CDR1 DFQATT, CDR2 SNEGSKA (reference sequence). The CDR3 here is CSVPGLDTQYF. CDR3 DNA sequence: TGCAGTGTCCCGGGGTTAGATACGCAGTATTTT.